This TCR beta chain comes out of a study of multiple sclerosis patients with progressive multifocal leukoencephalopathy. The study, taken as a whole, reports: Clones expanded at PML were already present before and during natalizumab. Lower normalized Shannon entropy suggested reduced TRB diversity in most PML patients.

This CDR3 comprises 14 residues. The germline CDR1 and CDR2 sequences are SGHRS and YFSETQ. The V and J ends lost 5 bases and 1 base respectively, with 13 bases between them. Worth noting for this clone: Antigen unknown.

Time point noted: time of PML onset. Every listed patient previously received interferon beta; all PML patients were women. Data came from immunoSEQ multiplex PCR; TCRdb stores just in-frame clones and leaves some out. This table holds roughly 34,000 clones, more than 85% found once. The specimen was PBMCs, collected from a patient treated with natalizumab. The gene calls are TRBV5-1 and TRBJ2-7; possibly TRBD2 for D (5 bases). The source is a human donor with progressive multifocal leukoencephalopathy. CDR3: CASSRGFPSYEQYF. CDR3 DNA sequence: TGCGCCAGCAGTCGAGGGTTCCCTTCCTACGAGCAGTACTTC.